This T cell receptor (beta chain) was recovered during a study of blood T cell repertoires in COVID-19. Study details: The United States, Italy and Spain were the sources of the acute and convalescent COVID-19 samples. T cells, B-cell-depleted T cells, or PBMCs supplied cDNA or gDNA.

The germline gives CDR1 SGHTA, CDR2 FQGNSA. CDR3 size: 13 residues. Trimming at V came to 4 bases and at J to 6 bases, leaving 5 bases not matched to a gene. Original processing notes: Scientists estimated how many nucleated cells there were by amplifying reference gene primers. The repertoire was sequenced with immunoSEQ multiplex PCR; TCRdb's copy has only in-frame clones and lacks some. V and J calls and clone size follow that table, whereas D and trimming were derived from the DNA. The repertoire holds roughly 100,000 clones, over 85% seen once, with roughly a sixth in the top ten. The rearrangement links TRBV7-2 to TRBJ2-7; the match to TRBD1 covers 8 bases. The sequence came from a woman of 80 years or more in a cohort sampled during active COVID-19. The source material was peripheral blood. The CDR3 DNA reads as TGTGCCAGCAGCTGGCCAGGGGGCCGCGAGCAGTACTTC. Its translation is CASSWPGGREQYF.